Sequencing of this T cell receptor (beta chain) was carried out in a study of neurological immune-mediated disorders (dated by TCRdb to between 2018 and 2021). Looking at the study overall: Peripheral blood TCR-beta repertoires from HTLV-I-associated myelopathy (HAM/TSP) patients, multiple sclerosis patients and healthy controls were compared by UMI-based sequencing. The approximately 100 TCR-beta libraries included longitudinal samples, technical triplicates and paired sorted CD4+ and CD8+ T-cell subsets alongside PBMC samples. Longitudinal HAM/TSP donors and healthy donors each had 3 time-points at intervals of roughly 3-40 months. The cohort comprised some 71 subjects: 14 HAM/TSP patients, some 34 multiple sclerosis patients and approximately 20 healthy controls.

This sample's time point label indicates: longitudinal time-point 1 (baseline). For the unsorted PBMC libraries, 2 million PBMCs were stored in RNAlater at -80 degrees C until RNA extraction and were used to generate the libraries. PBMCs were separated from peripheral blood using Ficoll-Hypaque density gradient centrifugation and then cryopreserved in liquid nitrogen. There are many counts of this clonotype. What antigen it recognizes has not been identified. Per-nucleotide qualities are absent, and no much larger clonotype sits a single base away. The study at large found these results: TCR clonal expansion was highest in HAM/TSP patients and lowest in MS patients, with MS patients falling below even healthy controls. Expanded clones from different subjects shared no identical CDR3 amino acid sequences, which suggests that TCR-beta repertoires were private in all groups.

Spanning cysteine to phenylalanine, the CDR3 consists of 16 amino acids. Of all the DNA, just the CDR3 is kept, 48 bases in frame from base 1. The germline V gene (reference sequence) sets CDR1 to LGHDT and CDR2 to YNNKEL. V trim: 2 bases; J trim: 6 bases; unmatched bases: 7. To synthesize cDNA, template-switch 5'RACE was performed with a primer carrying a 10-nucleotide random unique molecular identifier so that each TCR transcript was tagged. Each sequencing run produced over 190 million TCR-beta sequences covering 15-18 subjects. The RNeasy kit was used to extract total RNA. Using the KAPA Real-time Library Amplification kit, TCR-beta VDJ regions were amplified with primers for the TCR constant region and the 5'RACE anchor. Sample indexes and Illumina adaptors were added in a first PCR, after which library yield was increased in a second PCR. After Ampure bead purification, the roughly 650 bp TCR product was size-selected on a 2% E-gel SizeSelection system. Before pooling, library quality was checked on a Bioanalyzer, concentration was measured with Qubit, and libraries were quantified with the Kapa Library Quantification kit. Libraries were sequenced paired-end 2 x 150 bp on an Illumina HiSeq 2500. To increase sequence diversity, roughly 24-32% phiX was spiked into each library pool. Per the authors' processing: Quality-filtered reads were processed with the UMI-based MiGEC pipeline, and over 85% of raw TCR sequences were removed by the MiGEC pipeline during error correction. IMGT germline references were used for aligning VDJ genes, and each clonotype was defined as a unique CDR3 amino acid sequence together with its V-J genes. Clonal expansion, Shannon diversity and CDR3 relatedness (CalcPairwiseDistances, ClusterSamples) were evaluated with VDJtools, and phylogenetic trees were built with CLCbio workbench. Using coefficient-of-variation modelling across technical triplicates, the study counted a clone as expanded if it had at least 8 unique UMIs. The public reads were quality trimmed at Q25 with fastp and then assembled into clones with MiXCR by TCRdb, keeping productive beta chains. Identical CDR3 proteins give one entry, which carries the most common genes and DNA. These V and J calls originate from TCRdb's pipeline instead of the authors' own analysis. The sample table holds 55,000 to 65,000 distinct CDR3 sequences, of which about 10% were seen once. Together, the top ten hold approximately 7% of the sample.

The V and J genes are TRBV3-1 and TRBJ2-4, with 10 central nucleotides matching TRBD1. The clonotype comes from a male donor with HTLV-1-associated myelopathy (HAM/TSP). Sequenced: PBMCs. The nucleotide sequence is given as TGTGCCAGCAGCCAATCGACAGGGGGCCAGGGAAACATTCAGTACTTC. Translation gives CASSQSTGGQGNIQYF.